A selection of T cell receptor beta chains follows, all from one sample in a study of blood T cell repertoires in COVID-19. The data were produced by immunoSEQ multiplex PCR, yet TCRdb's version contains in-frame clones alone and is incomplete. Among roughly 200,000 clones listed, around 83% were seen once. Input material: peripheral blood. These receptors all stem from a woman aged 45-65 years with COVID-19, enrolled during active disease. The CDR3 runs from the conserved cysteine through the conserved F or W. Fields, in order: D gene, V gene, J gene, clone size, CDR3 DNA, CDR3 protein. A D gene is named only where the DNA matches it firmly. Not every row has a clone size; where given, it reads once, few, many or a size class.

>NA|TRBV5-1|TRBJ1-2|NA
TGCGCCAGCAGCTTCGGACTCCCCAGGGGCTACACCTTC
CASSFGLPRGYTF
>NA|TRBV7-2|TRBJ2-3|once
TGTGCCAGCAGCTTGATTAGCAGGGGAGATACGCAGTATTTT
CASSLISRGDTQYF
>NA|TRBV7-9|TRBJ2-7|NA
TGTGCCAGCAGCCCCTCAGGCAATGACTACGAGCAGTACTTC
CASSPSGNDYEQYF
>NA|TRBV4-1|TRBJ2-3|NA
TGCGCCAGCAGCCAAGATCTAGGGAGAGATACGCAGTATTTT
CASSQDLGRDTQYF
>NA|TRBV27|TRBJ1-4|few
TGTGCCAGCAGTTTATCTTGGTTGGGGAGGGGCAGAGATGAAAAACTGTTTTTT
CASSLSWLGRGRDEKLFF
>NA|TRBV19|TRBJ1-2|NA
TGTGCCAGTAGGGGGGCCGGACTCTATGGCTACACCTTC
CASRGAGLYGYTF
>TRBD1|TRBV4-1|TRBJ1-6|few
TGCGCCAGCAGCCAAGTTGGTAGGTCCCGGGACAGGGGGCCTTCACCCCTCCACTTT
CASSQVGRSRDRGPSPLHF
>TRBD1|TRBV7-2|TRBJ1-2|NA
TGTGCCAGCAGCCCTAGGACAGGGCAAAAAGGGGGCTACACCTTC
CASSPRTGQKGGYTF
>NA|TRBV7-8|TRBJ1-1|NA
TGTGCCAGCAGCTATACATCTCCGGGGGCTGAAGCTTTCTTT
CASSYTSPGAEAFF
>NA|TRBV5-6|TRBJ2-6|NA
TGTGCCAGCAGCTTGGGGCTCGGGGCTGGGGCCAACGTCCTGACTTTC
CASSLGLGAGANVLTF
>TRBD1|TRBV18|TRBJ2-7|NA
TGTGCCAGCTCCCAACAGGGGGCGAACGAGCAGTACTTC
CASSQQGANEQYF
>TRBD1|TRBV5-4|TRBJ1-6|once
TGTGCCAGCAGCGTAGGGACAGATTCACCCCTCCACTTT
CASSVGTDSPLHF
>NA|TRBV7-2|TRBJ2-2|NA
TGTGCCAGCAGCCGTACGACGGCAGGGGGGCGGGCCGGGGAGCTGTTTTTT
CASSRTTAGGRAGELFF
>NA|TRBV7-8|TRBJ2-2|NA
TGTGCCAGCAGCTTGACAGTCACGCGTACCGGGGAGCTGTTTTTT
CASSLTVTRTGELFF
>TRBD1|TRBV28|TRBJ2-7|NA
TGTGCCAGCAGTCTCAGGGGGATCACCTACGAGCAGTACTTC
CASSLRGITYEQYF
>TRBD2|TRBV5-6|TRBJ2-7|NA
TGTGCCAGCAGCTTGGGGGGAGGGTCCGATACCTACGAGCAGTACTTC
CASSLGGGSDTYEQYF
>NA|TRBV7-2|TRBJ1-6|NA
TGTGCCAGCAGCTTAGCAGGGTTCGCAGGGTATAATTCACCCCTCCACTTT
CASSLAGFAGYNSPLHF
>NA|TRBV24-1|TRBJ1-5|NA
TGTGCCACCAGTGATTTAATCCCAGGGAGGGTTCAGCCCCAGCATTTT
CATSDLIPGRVQPQHF
>TRBD1|TRBV5-1|TRBJ1-4|NA
TGCGCCAGCAGCTTTTCCGGGACAGGGTCGAACGAAAAACTGTTTTTT
CASSFSGTGSNEKLFF
>TRBD1|TRBV19|TRBJ1-1|NA
TGTGCCAGTAATTTTCAGGGGGGAAGAACTGAAGCTTTCTTT
CASNFQGGRTEAFF
>NA|TRBV3-1/TRBV3-2|TRBJ1-1|NA
TGTGCCAGCGGGCTAAAGACGGGGGGGACTGAAGCTTTCTTT
CASGLKTGGTEAFF
>NA|TRBV6-5|TRBJ1-5|NA
TGTGCCAGCAGTTATGATGCCTCTAGTAATCAGCCCCAGCATTTT
CASSYDASSNQPQHF
>NA|TRBV5-6|TRBJ1-2|NA
TGTGCCAGCAGCTCCTCGTGGCGGGGGCGAGGGGAGGGCTACACCTTC
CASSSSWRGRGEGYTF
>NA|TRBV16|TRBJ2-1|NA
TGTGCCAGCAGCCAGCCCGGCAATGAGCAGTTCTTC
CASSQPGNEQFF
>NA|TRBV14|TRBJ1-2|NA
TGTGCCAGCAGCCAAGATGCTAGACAGGCTCTCCCTGGCTACACCTTC
CASSQDARQALPGYTF
>NA|TRBV30|TRBJ1-1|NA
TGTGCCTGGAGTCTGGTCAGGTACACTGAAGCTTTCTTT
CAWSLVRYTEAFF
>TRBD1|TRBV6-2/TRBV6-3|TRBJ1-2|NA
TGTGCCAGCAGTTACCGGACAGGGCTCTCCTTCTATGGCTACACCTTC
CASSYRTGLSFYGYTF
>NA|TRBV6-2/TRBV6-3|TRBJ1-4|NA
TGTGCCAGCAGTCCCCGGGATTTCGATGAAAAACTGTTTTTT
CASSPRDFDEKLFF
>TRBD1|TRBV27|TRBJ1-2|few
TGTGCCAGTCGTCCCCAGGGGGGAATGAACTATGGCTACACCTTC
CASRPQGGMNYGYTF
>TRBD1|TRBV3-1/TRBV3-2|TRBJ1-1|NA
TGTGCCAGCAGCCAGGGGGGACAGATGAACACTGAAGCTTTCTTT
CASSQGGQMNTEAFF
>TRBD1|TRBV5-1|TRBJ2-3|NA
TGCGCCAGCATTCCGGGGGACAGGCGCACAGATACGCAGTATTTT
CASIPGDRRTDTQYF
>TRBD1|TRBV5-1|TRBJ2-1|NA
TGCGCCAGCAGCTTGGCCATAGGACAGGGTATCAATGAGCAGTTCTTC
CASSLAIGQGINEQFF
>NA|TRBV19|TRBJ1-5|NA
TGTGCCAGTAGTATACAAGGGGCAAGCCAGCCCCAGCATTTT
CASSIQGASQPQHF
>NA|TRBV19|TRBJ1-1|NA
TGTGCCAGTAAAATCGACAGTAACACTGAAGCTTTCTTT
CASKIDSNTEAFF
>NA|TRBV20-1|TRBJ1-2|NA
TGCAGTGCTAGTTTCTCAGGGTATGGCTACACCTTC
CSASFSGYGYTF
>NA|TRBV6-2/TRBV6-3|TRBJ2-1|NA
TGTGCCAGCAGTTACTCGGGGCGGGGGCGAGGGGCGTCCTACAATGAGCAGTTCTTC
CASSYSGRGRGASYNEQFF